This TCR beta chain stems from a study of PD-L1 blockade in urothelial cancer. Overall study: Blood was subjected to analysis at 3 weeks (second dose) and 6 weeks following treatment start.

Using immunoSEQ multiplex PCR, the repertoire was profiled, and TCRdb retains in-frame clones only, with some absent. This sample has 95,000 to 150,000 clones; more than 75% occur once, and the top ten carry around 2.4%. The CDR3 extends over 14 amino acids. Deletions cut 0 bases from V and 5 bases from J, with 11 bases between. Sample time point: peripheral blood 6 weeks after treatment start. This clonotype originated in a middle-aged man with urothelial cancer. The rearrangement joins TRBV5-3 to TRBJ1-2; D unclear. TRBV5-3 carries the ORF label, with uncertain function. The starting material was PBMCs, obtained around atezolizumab (anti-PD-L1) treatment. CDR3 in amino acids: CARSLVTQMYGYTF. CDR3 nucleotides: TGTGCCAGAAGCTTGGTTACACAAATGTATGGCTACACCTTC.